A single sample gave rise to the 28 T cell receptor beta chains below, sequenced in a study of blood T cell repertoires in COVID-19. Some clones are missing from TCRdb's copy, which holds only in-frame ones; the method was immunoSEQ multiplex PCR. The sample has tens of thousands of clones, about four fifths seen once. Sequencing input: peripheral blood. The origin of the receptors is a woman aged 80 or over with acute or convalescent COVID-19.

In its sample, this clone was seen a few times. In nucleotides, the CDR3 is TGTGCTAGTGGTTCGGAGCGGGGCGGCTACACCTTC. Translated: CASGSERGGYTF. This sequence joins TRBV12-5 and TRBJ1-2; TRBD1 might be the D (5 bases). Trimming took off 4 bases at V and 8 bases at J, with 11 bases between the two ends. Germline lookup yields CDR1 LGHNT and CDR2 FRNRAP. The CDR3 contains 12 residues.

The chain links TRBV7-2 to TRBJ1-5; D might be TRBD1 (6 bases). Trimming took off 5 bases at V and 4 bases at J, with 18 bases between the two ends. Germline assignment: CDR1 SGHTA and CDR2 FQGNSA. This CDR3 comprises 16 residues. The CDR3 region is CASSPGGQGRNQPQHF. The CDR3 nucleotides read TGTGCCAGCAGCCCCGGTGGGCAGGGGAGAAATCAGCCCCAGCATTTT.

J is TRBJ2-1 and V is TRBV11-2, with TRBD2 matching over 11 bases. This CDR3 comprises 15 residues. V gave up 7 bases and J gave up 3 bases; unmatched junction bases: 5. Germline loops: CDR1 SGHAT, CDR2 FQNNGV. The CDR3 DNA follows: TGTGCCAGCAAAAAGGGGACTAGCGGCTACAATGAGCAGTTCTTC. Amino acid sequence: CASKKGTSGYNEQFF.

The chain is built from TRBV6-5 and TRBJ2-2, with TRBD1 matching 8 bases. The CDR3 sequence is 15 residues long. V was clipped by 6 bases and J by 4 bases; unmatched bases: 7. From germline, CDR1 is MNHEY and CDR2 SVGAGI. CDR3 sequence: CASSLDREGTGELFF. Written as DNA, the CDR3 is TGTGCCAGCAGCCTGGACAGGGAAGGCACCGGGGAGCTGTTTTTT.

The V call is TRBV6-5, the J call TRBJ1-2; tentative D call: TRBD1 (5 bases). The CDR3 contains 14 residues. CDR1 and CDR2 (germline): MNHEY, SVGAGI. The ends were cut back, 4 bases at V and 4 bases at J, with 13 bases in the middle. The DNA for the CDR3 is TGTGCCAGCAGTTCGCAGGGTCCGAGCTATGGCTACACCTTC. This gives the protein CASSSQGPSYGYTF.

This clone was recorded only once. This rearrangement joins TRBV11-2 to TRBJ2-5; weak D call: TRBD2 (6 bases). Per the germline V gene, CDR1 is SGHAT and CDR2 is FQNNGV. The V end lost 1 base, the J end lost 0 bases, and 12 bases lay between the germline ends. The CDR3 runs 16 residues. CDR3 in amino acids: CASSLGGLSDQETQYF. The CDR3 DNA follows: TGTGCCAGCAGCTTAGGAGGACTATCAGACCAAGAGACCCAGTACTTC.

The V gene is TRBV7-8, the J gene TRBJ2-3; D is ambiguous. The CDR3 spans 16 residues. Germline V gene lookup returns CDR1 SGHVS and CDR2 FQNEAQ. Trimming removed 3 bases from V and 5 bases from J, with 18 bases in between. This CDR3 reads CASSLFSIGQRDTQYF. The DNA for the CDR3 is TGTGCCAGCAGCTTGTTCAGTATTGGCCAGCGAGATACGCAGTATTTT.

V and J are TRBV6-2 or TRBV6-3 and TRBJ1-2; D gene uncertain. V was clipped by 2 bases and J by 4 bases, with 14 bases between them. The germline V gene has CDR1 MNHEY and CDR2 SVGEGT. This CDR3 spans 15 amino acids. CDR3: CASSYPRGGLYGYTF. Written as DNA, the CDR3 is TGTGCCAGCAGTTACCCCAGAGGCGGCCTCTATGGCTACACCTTC.

The V gene is TRBV5-5, the J gene TRBJ2-1, with a possible D match to TRBD1 (6 bases). Germline lookup yields CDR1 SGHKS and CDR2 YYEKEE (reference sequence). Trimming removed 1 base at V and 9 bases at J, with 14 bases between. The CDR3 covers 14 residues. CDR3 nucleotides: TGTGCCAGCAGCTTGATCAGGGGAGCTGGTGAGCAGTTCTTC. This codes for CASSLIRGAGEQFF.

The V call is TRBV6-1, the J call TRBJ1-1; 7 bases are a match to TRBD1. V lost 3 bases and J lost 7; bases outside the gene matches: 5. The CDR3 runs to 13 residues. Germline lookup yields CDR1 MNHNS and CDR2 SASEGT. In nucleotides, the CDR3 is TGTGCCAGCAGTGACCGACAGGGTATTGAAGCTTTCTTT. As protein: CASSDRQGIEAFF.

The genes are TRBV4-1 and TRBJ1-6; maybe TRBD1 (6 bases). Trimming took 0 bases from V and 0 from J, leaving 15 bases between them. CDR1 is MGHRA and CDR2 is YSYEKL in the germline V gene. The CDR3 covers 19 residues. CDR3 region: CASSQDTIGQSSYNSPLHF. The CDR3, as DNA: TGCGCCAGCAGCCAAGATACCATAGGACAGAGCTCCTATAATTCACCCCTCCACTTT.

This clone appeared a single time. This rearrangement joins TRBV16 to TRBJ2-3; 7 nucleotides align to TRBD2. There are 13 residues in the CDR3. J gave up 6 bases and V 7 bases, and 7 bases lay outside the gene matches. Germline V gene lookup returns CDR1 KGHSY and CDR2 FQNENV. The CDR3 DNA reads TGTGCCAGCAAGGAACCCGGGAGGGATACGCAGTATTTT. This gives the protein CASKEPGRDTQYF.

This chain's CDR3 is CASSQGGGSFQPQHF. The CDR3 nucleotides are TGTGCCAGCAGCCAAGGGGGGGGGAGTTTTCAGCCCCAGCATTTT. This chain connects TRBV3-1 (or the pseudogene TRBV3-2) to TRBJ1-5, with D possibly TRBD1 on 5 matching bases. V gave up 1 base and J gave up 6 bases, with 13 bases separating them. Germline values: CDR1 LGHDT, CDR2 YNNKEL (reference sequence). This CDR3 comprises 15 residues.

This clone has only one observation. V is TRBV18 and J is TRBJ2-7; 12 nucleotides align to TRBD2. The germline gives CDR1 KGHSH, CDR2 LQKENI. The V gene end was trimmed by 0 bases and the J gene end by 7 bases; junction bases not matched to a gene: 4. The CDR3 extends over 15 amino acids. This CDR3 reads CASSPPLAGGPEQYF. The DNA for the CDR3 is TGTGCCAGCTCACCACCTCTAGCGGGAGGGCCTGAGCAGTACTTC.

This clone was counted a few times. The chain recombines TRBV5-1 with TRBJ1-1, with unresolved D. The CDR3 has 15 amino acids. The germline V gene has CDR1 SGHRS and CDR2 YFSETQ. The V end lost 4 bases, the J end lost 1 base, and 14 bases lay between the germline ends. The CDR3 reads CASSPRTLANTEAFF. The CDR3 bases are TGCGCCAGCAGCCCAAGGACTTTAGCGAACACTGAAGCTTTCTTT. Full variable domain (outside the CDR3, taken from reference TRBV5-1 and TRBJ1-1): KAGVTQTPRYLIKTRGQQVTLSCSPISGHRSVSWYQQTPGQGLQFLFEYFSETQRNKGNFPGRFSGRQFSNSRSEMNVSTLELGDSALYLCASSPRTLANTEAFFGQGTRLTVV.

This clone has just a few counts. The chain employs TRBV4-1 and TRBJ2-1, with TRBD1 matching over 8 bases. Germline lookup yields CDR1 MGHRA and CDR2 YSYEKL. V lost 4 bases, J lost 7 bases, and 9 bases stayed unmatched. This CDR3 region has 15 residues. The CDR3 nucleotides read TGCGCCAGCAGCCCCACCCGGGACAGGTTTAATGAGCAGTTCTTC. Translated, it gives CASSPTRDRFNEQFF.

The rearrangement links TRBV4-1 to TRBJ2-7; a weak D match, TRBD2 (6 bases). V gave up 4 bases and J gave up 3 bases, with 13 bases separating them. From germline, CDR1 is MGHRA and CDR2 YSYEKL. The CDR3 has 14 residues. The CDR3 nucleotides are TGCGCCAGCAGCCGGGAGGCAGGGTTCTACGAGCAGTACTTC. Translated, it gives CASSREAGFYEQYF.

The rearrangement links TRBV5-1 to TRBJ2-2; 12 bases line up with TRBD2. CDR1 and CDR2 from the germline V gene are SGHRS and YFSETQ. V was pared by 4 bases and J by 2 bases, with 3 bases of the junction left unmatched. The CDR3 is 16 residues long. The CDR3, as DNA: TGCGCCAGCAGCCGGACTAGCGGGGCAAACACCGGGGAGCTGTTTTTT. Translating it yields CASSRTSGANTGELFF.

V usage is TRBV19 and J usage is TRBJ2-2; the match to TRBD2 covers 9 bases. CDR1 is LNHDA, CDR2 SQIVND, per germline (reference sequence). V dropped 7 bases and J dropped 4; count of bases not matched to a gene: 7. This CDR3 is built from 15 residues. The CDR3 sequence is CASTVAGVVTGELFF. DNA for the CDR3: TGTGCCAGTACTGTAGCGGGGGTGGTCACCGGGGAGCTGTTTTTT.

This clone was recorded a few times. The chain is built from TRBV25-1 and TRBJ1-1; D unclear. CDR1 and CDR2 (germline): MGHDK, SYGVNS. The ends were cut back, 4 bases at V and 13 bases at J, with 13 bases in the middle. CDR3 size: 11 residues. CDR3 bases: TGTGCCAGCAGTGGCCCCCGAGCTCTTTTCTTT. Translating it yields CASSGPRALFF.

The CDR3 spells CASSDTDREIGYTF. The CDR3 nucleotides are TGTGCCAGCAGCGATACCGACAGGGAAATAGGCTACACCTTC. The J gene is TRBJ1-2, the V gene TRBV7-9; TRBD1 matches 7 bases. Germline V CDR1 and CDR2: SEHNR, FQNEAQ (reference sequence). V was clipped by 5 bases and J by 8 bases; unmatched bases: 11. CDR3 length: 14 residues.

The chain is built from TRBV7-9 and TRBJ1-2, with D unresolved. This CDR3 contains 12 residues. Germline values: CDR1 SEHNR, CDR2 FQNEAQ (reference sequence). Trimming took 5 bases from V and 7 from J, leaving 11 bases between them. The CDR3 here is CASSPNLAGYTF. The CDR3 nucleotides are TGTGCCAGCAGCCCAAACTTAGCTGGCTACACCTTC.

This clone has a handful of counts. The V gene is TRBV6-1, the J gene TRBJ2-2; 11 nucleotides agree with TRBD1. The germline V gene encodes CDR1 MNHNS and CDR2 SASEGT. Losses at the gene ends were 1 base for V and 7 bases for J; bases not matched to a gene: 2. The CDR3 has 15 amino acids. The CDR3 reads CASSEGGQGGGELFF. The CDR3 region has the DNA TGTGCCAGCAGTGAAGGGGGACAGGGGGGCGGGGAGCTGTTTTTT.

The chain is built from TRBV7-6 and TRBJ1-6, with 9 bases aligning to TRBD1. V lost 9 bases and J lost 5; bases outside the gene matches: 2. The CDR3 has 13 amino acids. Germline V gene sequence: CDR1 SGHVS, CDR2 FNYEAQ. CDR3 nucleotide sequence: TGTGCCAGTGGGACAGGGAATAATTCACCCCTCCACTTT. Its protein product is CASGTGNNSPLHF.

The chain recombines TRBV7-9 with TRBJ2-7; 9 bases are shared with TRBD2. This CDR3 contains 15 residues. From germline, CDR1 is SEHNR and CDR2 FQNEAQ (reference sequence). The V gene end was trimmed by 0 bases and the J gene end by 7 bases; junction bases not matched to a gene: 7. The CDR3 sequence: CASSLAAGGFREQYF. The CDR3 coding sequence is TGTGCCAGCAGCTTAGCGGCGGGAGGGTTTAGGGAGCAGTACTTC.

The chain employs TRBV6-1 and TRBJ1-6; possibly TRBD1 for D (5 bases). Per germline, CDR1 MNHNS and CDR2 SASEGT. The CDR3 is 16 residues long. The germline V and J ends were trimmed by 4 bases and 6 bases, with 16 bases remaining between them. The CDR3 loop reads CASSALAGRANSPLHF. CDR3 sequence (DNA): TGTGCCAGCAGTGCTTTGGCGGGACGGGCTAATTCACCCCTCCACTTT.

V and J are TRBV14 and TRBJ1-4; D unclear. Germline V gene data show CDR1 as SGHDN and CDR2 as FVKESK. The CDR3 is made up of 17 amino acids. Trimming left V 1 base short and J 8 bases short, with 20 bases between. As DNA, the CDR3 is TGTGCCAGCAGCCAAGTTATTAGCGGGTCCTCGAGGGAAAAACTGTTTTTT. Amino acid sequence: CASSQVISGSSREKLFF.

On this clone itself: The sample has other DNA sequences that encode this CDR3 too. The J gene is TRBJ1-6, the V gene TRBV5-1; a possible D gene is TRBD1 (6 bases). V was cut by 2 bases and J by 1 base, with 7 bases left in between. The CDR3 extends over 15 amino acids. From germline, CDR1 is SGHRS and CDR2 YFSETQ. The CDR3 reads CASSLQGSYNSPLHF. The CDR3 bases are TGCGCCAGCAGCTTACAGGGATCCTATAATTCACCCCTCCACTTT.